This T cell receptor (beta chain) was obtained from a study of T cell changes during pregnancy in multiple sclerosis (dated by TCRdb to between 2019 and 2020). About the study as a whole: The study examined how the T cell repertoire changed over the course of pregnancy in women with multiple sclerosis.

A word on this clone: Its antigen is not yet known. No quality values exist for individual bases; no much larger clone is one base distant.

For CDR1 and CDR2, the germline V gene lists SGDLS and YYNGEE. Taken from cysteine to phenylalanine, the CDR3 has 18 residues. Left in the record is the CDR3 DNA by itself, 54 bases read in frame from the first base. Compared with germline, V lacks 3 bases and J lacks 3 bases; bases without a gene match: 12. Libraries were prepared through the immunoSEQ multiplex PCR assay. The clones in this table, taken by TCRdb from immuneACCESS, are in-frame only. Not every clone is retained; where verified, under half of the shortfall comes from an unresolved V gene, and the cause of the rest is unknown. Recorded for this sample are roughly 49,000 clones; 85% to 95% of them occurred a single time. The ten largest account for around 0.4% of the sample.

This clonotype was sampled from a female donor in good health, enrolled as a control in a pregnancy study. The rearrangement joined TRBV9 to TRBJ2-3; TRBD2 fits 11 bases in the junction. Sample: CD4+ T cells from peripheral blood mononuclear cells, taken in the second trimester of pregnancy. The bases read TGTGCCAGCAGCGCTACCACCTTAGCGGGGGGGCGAACAGATACGCAGTATTTT. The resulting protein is CASSATTLAGGRTDTQYF. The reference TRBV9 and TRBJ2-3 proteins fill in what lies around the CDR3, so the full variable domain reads DSGVTQTPKHLITATGQRVTLRCSPRSGDLSVYWYQQSLDQGLQFLIQYYNGEERAKGNILERFSAQQFPDLHSELNLSSLELGDSALYFCASSATTLAGGRTDTQYFGPGTRLTVL.